This T cell receptor (beta chain) originates from a study of vaccination effects on CD4 cells after COVID-19. Study-level information: Two recovered convalescent patients were sampled 16 days and one week pre-vaccination. Overall study results and limits: Most post-vaccine spike-reactive clones in convalescents were new, not infection-derived.

V lost 6 bases, J lost 3 bases, and 7 bases lay in between. The CDR3 is 12 residues long. Antigen-specific CD4+ T cells were first expanded with viral peptide pools by the ViraFEST assay and only then sequenced. When around 10 days of culture had elapsed, CD4+ T cells were isolated. This individual tested PCR-positive for SARS-CoV-2 infection between March and December 2020. PBMC were cultured at a few million per well with roughly 9.7 IU/ml IL-2 and 10 ug/ml peptides. Half the medium was swapped for IL-2 medium on days 3 and 7. On this clone itself: What it binds is not known.

Here immunoSEQ multiplex PCR was the method, and the copy in TCRdb shows in-frame clones only, minus some. The sample shows some 40,000 clones, around 67% of them seen only once. This receptor was taken from a human donor who had a prior SARS-CoV-2 infection. J is TRBJ2-3 and V is TRBV12-3 or TRBV12-4; D remains unclear. The material was CD4+ T cells from PBMCs cultured with a peptide pool, obtained before COVID-19 vaccination. The CDR3 here is CASSQETDTQYF. CDR3 DNA sequence: TGTGCCAGCAGCCAAGAGACAGATACGCAGTATTTT.